These 9 T cell receptor beta chains originate from one sample sequenced in a study of blood T cell repertoires in COVID-19. Only in-frame clones appear in the TCRdb table, and some are missing; sequencing was by immunoSEQ multiplex PCR. Of 150,000 to 200,000 clones listed, over 60% are singletons. The sample consisted of peripheral blood. Receptors were obtained from a man between 60 and 70 years old with acute or convalescent COVID-19.

This clone was detected only a few times. The rearrangement uses TRBV18 and TRBJ1-6; D remains unclear. CDR3 size: 16 residues. Trimming pared 3 bases from V and 2 bases from J, leaving 11 bases between. Germline V gives CDR1 KGHSH, CDR2 LQKENI. In DNA, the CDR3 is TGTGCCAGCTCACCTCGTAACAGAACCTATAATTCACCCCTCCACTTT. It encodes CASSPRNRTYNSPLHF. The full variable domain, with the rest looked up from reference TRBV18 and TRBJ1-6, is NAGVMQNPRHLVRRRGQEARLRCSPMKGHSHVYWYRQLPEEGLKFMVYLQKENIIDESGMPKERFSAEFPKEGPSILRIQQVVRGDSAAYFCASSPRNRTYNSPLHFGNGTRLTVT.

The gene calls are TRBV4-2 and TRBJ2-7, with TRBD2 matching 7 bases. The CDR3 extends over 14 amino acids. Germline V gene sequence: CDR1 LGHNA, CDR2 YNFKEQ. V trimming: 4 bases; J trimming: 4 bases; junction bases outside the gene matches: 7. The CDR3 is CASSLPTSEYEQYF. CDR3 nucleotides: TGTGCCAGCAGCCTTCCCACTAGCGAATACGAGCAGTACTTC.

This chain connects TRBV11-2 to TRBJ1-2; the match to TRBD1 covers 9 bases. The CDR3 is 15 residues long. Germline-derived CDR1 and CDR2 are SGHAT and FQNNGV. V lost 1 base and J lost 5; bases outside the gene matches: 5. The CDR3 protein is CASSLARDRDYGYTF. For the CDR3, the DNA is TGTGCCAGCAGCTTAGCCCGGGACAGGGATTATGGCTACACCTTC. Variable domain in full (rest from reference TRBV11-2 and TRBJ1-2): EAGVAQSPRYKIIEKRQSVAFWCNPISGHATLYWYQQILGQGPKLLIQFQNNGVVDDSQLPKDRFSAERLKGVDSTLKIQPAKLEDSAVYLCASSLARDRDYGYTFGSGTRLTVV.

In regard to this clone: This may stem from a read error, because a much larger clone lies one nucleotide away. The rearrangement uses TRBV3-1 (or the pseudogene TRBV3-2) and TRBJ1-1, with D maybe TRBD1 (6 bases). The CDR3 runs to 14 residues. V lost 4 bases and J lost 1, with 10 bases in between. Germline V gene sequence: CDR1 LGHDT, CDR2 YNNKEL (reference sequence). The DNA for the CDR3 is TGTGCCAGCAGCCCGCCAGGGGCGAACACTGAAGCTTTCTTT. This gives the protein CASSPPGANTEAFF.

V and J are TRBV6-6 and TRBJ1-2, with TRBD1 as a possible D gene (5 bases). Trimming removed 2 bases at V and 0 bases at J, with 7 bases between. The germline V gene has CDR1 MNHNY and CDR2 SVGAGI (reference sequence). This CDR3 is 14 amino acids long. The CDR3 region is CASSYTGTNYGYTF. The CDR3 nucleotides are TGTGCCAGCAGTTACACAGGAACTAACTATGGCTACACCTTC.

The rearrangement joins TRBV4-1 to TRBJ2-7, with D uncertain. This CDR3 contains 15 residues. The germline V and J ends were trimmed by 1 base and 2 bases, with 12 bases remaining between them. Germline V gene data show CDR1 as MGHRA and CDR2 as YSYEKL. The CDR3 protein is CASSQVPGGPYEQYF. DNA for the CDR3: TGCGCCAGCAGCCAAGTTCCGGGTGGCCCCTACGAGCAGTACTTC.

The chain links TRBV13 to TRBJ1-1; 10 positions match TRBD1. This CDR3 region has 14 residues. Germline assignment: CDR1 PRHDT and CDR2 FYEKMQ (reference sequence). Germline trimming cut 5 bases from V and 3 bases from J; bases unmatched to any gene: 3. CDR3 in amino acids: CASSLDRGHTEAFF. The CDR3 nucleotides read TGTGCCAGCAGCCTCGACAGGGGGCACACTGAAGCTTTCTTT. The full variable domain, with the rest looked up from reference TRBV13 and TRBJ1-1, is AAGVIQSPRHLIKEKRETATLKCYPIPRHDTVYWYQQGPGQDPQFLISFYEKMQSDKGSIPDRFSAQQFSDYHSELNMSSLELGDSALYFCASSLDRGHTEAFFGQGTRLTVV.

This chain links TRBV24-1 with TRBJ1-2; D unclear. The CDR3 is made up of 16 amino acids. Per the germline V gene, CDR1 is KGHDR and CDR2 is SFDVKD. V lost 5 bases, J lost 6 bases, and 21 bases lay in between. DNA for the CDR3: TGTGCCACCAGTGTGGAAGAGGGAATGAGGGCCCATGGCTACACCTTC. Its translation: CATSVEEGMRAHGYTF.

V gene TRBV12-3 or TRBV12-4 combines with J gene TRBJ2-5; tentative D call: TRBD1 (5 bases). The CDR3 is 13 residues long. Deletions cut 8 bases from V and 4 bases from J, with 14 bases between. The chain's CDR3 is CASQRGFRETQYF. The DNA for the CDR3 is TGTGCCAGCCAAAGGGGTTTCAGAGAGACCCAGTACTTC.